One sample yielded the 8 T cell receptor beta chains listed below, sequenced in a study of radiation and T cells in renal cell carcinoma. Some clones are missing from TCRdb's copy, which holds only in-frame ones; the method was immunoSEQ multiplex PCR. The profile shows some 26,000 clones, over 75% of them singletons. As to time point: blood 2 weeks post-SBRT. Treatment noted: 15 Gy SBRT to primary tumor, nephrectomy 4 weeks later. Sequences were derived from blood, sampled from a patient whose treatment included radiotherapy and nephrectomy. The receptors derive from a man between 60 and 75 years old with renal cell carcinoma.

DNA for the CDR3: TGTGCCAGCAAAGCGGGAGTACACACCGGGGAGCTGTTTTTT. Translated: CASKAGVHTGELFF. V usage is TRBV16 and J usage is TRBJ2-2, with 8 bases aligning to TRBD2. V trimming: 7 bases; J trimming: 3 bases; junction bases outside the gene matches: 4. CDR1 KGHSY and CDR2 FQNENV come from the germline V gene. The CDR3 loop spans 14 amino acids.

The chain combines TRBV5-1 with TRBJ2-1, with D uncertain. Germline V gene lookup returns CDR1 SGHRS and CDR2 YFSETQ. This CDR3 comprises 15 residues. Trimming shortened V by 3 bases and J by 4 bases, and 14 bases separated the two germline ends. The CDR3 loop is CASSSQGPKYNEQFF. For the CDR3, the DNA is TGCGCCAGCAGCTCCCAAGGACCAAAATACAATGAGCAGTTCTTC.

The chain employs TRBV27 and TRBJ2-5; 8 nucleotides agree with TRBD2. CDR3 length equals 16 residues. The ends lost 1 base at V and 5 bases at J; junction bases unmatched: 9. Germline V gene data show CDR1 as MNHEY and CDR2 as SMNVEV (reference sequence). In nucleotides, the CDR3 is TGTGCCAGCAGTTTATATGTGGGTAGCGGGACTGAGACCCAGTACTTC. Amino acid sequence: CASSLYVGSGTETQYF.

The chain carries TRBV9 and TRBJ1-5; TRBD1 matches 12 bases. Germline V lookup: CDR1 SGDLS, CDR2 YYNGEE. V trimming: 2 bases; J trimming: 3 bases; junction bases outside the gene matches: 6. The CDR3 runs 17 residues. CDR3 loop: CASSVGPGQGANQPQHF. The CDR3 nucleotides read TGTGCCAGCAGCGTCGGACCGGGACAGGGGGCCAATCAGCCCCAGCATTTT.

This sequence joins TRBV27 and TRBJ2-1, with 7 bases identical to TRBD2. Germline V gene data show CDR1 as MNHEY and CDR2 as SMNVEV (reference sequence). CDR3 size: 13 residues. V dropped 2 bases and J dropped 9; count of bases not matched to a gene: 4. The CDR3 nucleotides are TGTGCCAGCAGTTTAAGGTGGGAGGGTGAGCAGTTCTTC. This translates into CASSLRWEGEQFF.

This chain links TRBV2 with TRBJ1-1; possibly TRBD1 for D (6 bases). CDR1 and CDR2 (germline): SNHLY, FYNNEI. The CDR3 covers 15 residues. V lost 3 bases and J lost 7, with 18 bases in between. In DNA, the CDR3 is TGTGCCAGCAGTGACGGAGGGGGGGCGCCCGATGAAGCTTTCTTT. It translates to CASSDGGGAPDEAFF.

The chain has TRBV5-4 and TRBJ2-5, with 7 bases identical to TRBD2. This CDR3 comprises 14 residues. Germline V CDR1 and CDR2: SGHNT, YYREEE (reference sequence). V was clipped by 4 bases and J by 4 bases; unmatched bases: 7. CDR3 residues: CASSPRRTRETQYF. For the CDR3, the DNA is TGTGCCAGCAGCCCAAGGAGGACTAGAGAGACCCAGTACTTC.

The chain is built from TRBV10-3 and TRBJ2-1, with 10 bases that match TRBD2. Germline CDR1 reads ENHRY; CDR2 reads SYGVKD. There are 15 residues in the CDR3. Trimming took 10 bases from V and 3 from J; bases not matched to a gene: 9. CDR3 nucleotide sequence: TGTGCCACGCTCCGTACTAGCGGGGTCTACAATGAGCAGTTCTTC. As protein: CATLRTSGVYNEQFF.